One and the same sample provided the 30 T cell receptor beta chains below, sequenced in a study of Ad26.COV2.S vaccination and SARS-CoV-2 variants. Treatment specified: 15 to 20 received Ad26.COV2.S at low or high dose, single or two shots; about 5 received placebo; per-sample allocation not given. Sampling was performed 63 days after the first vaccine or placebo injection. Repertoires were generated with immunoSEQ multiplex PCR, while TCRdb's copy carries only in-frame clones and drops some. This table holds some 400,000 clones, 70% to 90% found once. Here the sequenced sample was peripheral blood, taken in a trial of Ad26.COV2.S vaccine versus placebo. These receptors originate from a person aged 18-65 years who received the Ad26.COV2.S COVID-19 vaccine or a placebo.

The V gene is TRBV28, the J gene TRBJ2-1; D may be TRBD2 (6 bases). CDR3 length: 11 residues. Trimming stripped 7 bases from V and 7 bases from J, with 8 bases between. Germline CDR1 is MDHEN and CDR2 is SYDVKM. In DNA form, the CDR3 reads TGTGCCAGCACTGGGAGGAATGAGCAGTTCTTC. Its protein product is CASTGRNEQFF.

The genes are TRBV7-9 and TRBJ2-2; 7 bases are shared with TRBD1. Trimming took 5 bases from V and 1 from J; bases not matched to a gene: 7. The germline V gene encodes CDR1 SEHNR and CDR2 FQNEAQ (reference sequence). This CDR3 has 16 residues. CDR3 DNA: TGTGCCAGCAGCCGCCCGACAGGGAGGAACACCGGGGAGCTGTTTTTT. This encodes CASSRPTGRNTGELFF. The full variable domain, its missing parts supplied by reference TRBV7-9 and TRBJ2-2, is DTGVSQNPRHKITKRGQNVTFRCDPISEHNRLYWYRQTLGQGPEFLTYFQNEAQLEKSRLLSDRFSAERPKGSFSTLEIQRTEQGDSAMYLCASSRPTGRNTGELFFGEGSRLTVL.

The chain combines TRBV7-9 with TRBJ2-5; the D call may be TRBD1 or TRBD2 (5 bases each). The CDR3 has 13 residues. V gave up 5 bases and J gave up 6 bases, with 13 bases separating them. Looked up from germline, CDR1 is SEHNR and CDR2 is FQNEAQ (reference sequence). CDR3 sequence: CASSLSGAQTQYF. The CDR3 DNA reads as TGTGCCAGCAGCCTCTCCGGGGCGCAGACCCAGTACTTC.

The gene calls are TRBV30 and TRBJ2-7; D is uncertain. This CDR3 region has 15 residues. The germline V gene encodes CDR1 GTSNPN and CDR2 SVGIG (reference sequence). Trimming took 5 bases from V and 5 from J, leaving 22 bases between them. CDR3 in DNA: TGTGCCTGGCGAAATAACGCCATCGGATCCGACGAGCAGTACTTC. This codes for CAWRNNAIGSDEQYF. Full variable domain (missing parts from reference TRBV30 and TRBJ2-7): SQTIHQWPATLVQPVGSPLSLECTVEGTSNPNLYWYRQAAGRGLQLLFYSVGIGQISSEVPQNLSASRPQDRQFILSSKKLLLSDSGFYLCAWRNNAIGSDEQYFGPGTRLTVT.

V is TRBV19 and J is TRBJ2-7, with 13 bases matching TRBD2. Germline V lookup: CDR1 LNHDA, CDR2 SQIVND (reference sequence). V was pared by 5 bases and J by 6 bases, with 4 bases of the junction left unmatched. CDR3 length equals 14 residues. CDR3 amino acids: CASSPGLAGFEQYF. The CDR3 coding sequence is TGTGCCAGTAGTCCGGGACTAGCGGGATTCGAGCAGTACTTC.

CDR3 sequence reads: CASSRNTDTQYF. DNA for the CDR3: TGTGCCAGCAGTCGAAACACAGATACGCAGTATTTT. The J gene is TRBJ2-3, the V gene TRBV27; D not certain. Germline-derived CDR1 and CDR2 are MNHEY and SMNVEV (reference sequence). The CDR3 is made up of 12 amino acids. V was pared by 5 bases and J by 2 bases, with 5 bases between.

The J gene is TRBJ1-2, the V gene TRBV28, with D tentatively TRBD1 (5 bases). Germline values: CDR1 MDHEN, CDR2 SYDVKM. The CDR3 spans 17 residues. V was clipped by 4 bases and J by 4 bases, with 22 bases between them. As DNA, the CDR3 is TGTGCCAGCAGTTCCATCTACACGGGATTGGGGGGCTATGGCTACACCTTC. Translated, it gives CASSSIYTGLGGYGYTF.

This clone was seen once. The J gene is TRBJ2-7, the V gene TRBV6-5; D is unclear. Trimming stripped 0 bases from V and 7 bases from J, with 16 bases between. This CDR3 comprises 15 residues. CDR1 and CDR2 (germline): MNHEY, SVGAGI. The CDR3 region is CASSYSKRTTFEQYF. The CDR3 DNA is TGTGCCAGCAGTTACTCCAAACGGACCACCTTTGAGCAGTACTTC.

The CDR3: CASSTQGNQPQHF. CDR3 nucleotide sequence: TGTGCCAGCAGTACTCAGGGAAATCAGCCCCAGCATTTT. This rearrangement joins TRBV12-3 or TRBV12-4 to TRBJ1-5, with D possibly TRBD1 on 5 matching bases. V lost 5 bases and J 4 bases, leaving 9 bases between the germline ends. CDR3 length equals 13 residues.

This clone was seen just once. The chain combines TRBV6-6 with TRBJ2-7; no clear D gene. The CDR3 contains 14 residues. V lost 2 bases and J 2 bases, leaving 10 bases between the germline ends. Germline V gene sequence: CDR1 MNHNY, CDR2 SVGAGI (reference sequence). The CDR3 nucleotides are TGTGCCAGCAGTTACGGTGGCAGACCCTACGAGCAGTACTTC. It yields the protein CASSYGGRPYEQYF.

The rearrangement joins TRBV5-1 to TRBJ1-1; D unresolved. The CDR3 is 15 amino acids. Germline CDR1 reads SGHRS; CDR2 reads YFSETQ. V was pared by 0 bases and J by 3 bases, with 12 bases between. The CDR3 nucleotides read TGCGCCAGCAGCTTGGTCGTGGGCACCCACACTGAAGCTTTCTTT. It specifies CASSLVVGTHTEAFF.

This rearrangement joins TRBV11-2 to TRBJ2-1; a possible D gene is TRBD2 (5 bases). The ends were cut back, 7 bases at V and 2 bases at J, with 18 bases in the middle. There are 16 residues in the CDR3. CDR1 SGHAT and CDR2 FQNNGV come from the germline V gene. CDR3: CASTMVEGRPYNEQFF. The CDR3 DNA reads as TGTGCCAGCACCATGGTCGAGGGTCGCCCCTACAATGAGCAGTTCTTC.

This chain links TRBV5-6 with TRBJ1-1; D is uncertain. Trimming left V 3 bases short and J 1 base short, with 13 bases between. Germline V gives CDR1 SGHDT, CDR2 YYEEEE. The CDR3 contains 15 residues. CDR3 amino acids: CASSSKRRGNTEAFF. The CDR3 nucleotides read TGTGCCAGCAGCTCAAAAAGGCGGGGGAACACTGAAGCTTTCTTT.

This rearrangement joins TRBV4-2 to TRBJ2-7; no reliable D call. V lost 0 bases and J lost 4, with 13 bases in between. The CDR3 loop spans 15 amino acids. Germline V lookup: CDR1 LGHNA, CDR2 YNFKEQ. As DNA, the CDR3 is TGTGCCAGCAGCCAAGACCCGCGTCCAGATTACGAGCAGTACTTC. This encodes CASSQDPRPDYEQYF.

V usage is TRBV28 and J usage is TRBJ1-4, with TRBD1 matching 7 bases. V shed 1 base and J 6 bases; nucleotides not matched to a gene: 5. CDR1 is MDHEN, CDR2 SYDVKM, per germline. This CDR3 is built from 15 residues. The CDR3 DNA follows: TGTGCCAGCAGTTTATACCGGGACAGCTATGAAAAACTGTTTTTT. As protein: CASSLYRDSYEKLFF.

The V gene is TRBV5-5, the J gene TRBJ1-6; TRBD1 matches 8 bases. Germline CDR1 is SGHKS and CDR2 is YYEKEE (reference sequence). V trimming: 0 bases; J trimming: 8 bases; junction bases outside the gene matches: 4. CDR3 size: 15 residues. The CDR3 DNA is TGTGCCAGCAGCTTGGAGTGGACAGGGTATTCACCCCTCCACTTT. It yields the protein CASSLEWTGYSPLHF. Full variable domain (remainder filled in from reference TRBV5-5 and TRBJ1-6): DAGVTQSPTHLIKTRGQQVTLRCSPISGHKSVSWYQQVLGQGPQFIFQYYEKEERGRGNFPDRFSARQFPNYSSELNVNALLLGDSALYLCASSLEWTGYSPLHFGNGTRLTVT.

The gene calls are TRBV9 and TRBJ2-2; D is uncertain. The CDR3 loop spans 14 amino acids. Germline-derived CDR1 and CDR2 are SGDLS and YYNGEE. V was shortened by 4 bases and J by 5 bases, with 12 bases between the two germline ends. The CDR3 loop is CASSTGWSTGELFF. The CDR3 bases are TGTGCCAGCAGCACTGGGTGGTCAACCGGGGAGCTGTTTTTT. Full variable domain (missing parts from reference TRBV9 and TRBJ2-2): DSGVTQTPKHLITATGQRVTLRCSPRSGDLSVYWYQQSLDQGLQFLIQYYNGEERAKGNILERFSAQQFPDLHSELNLSSLELGDSALYFCASSTGWSTGELFFGEGSRLTVL.

The chain has TRBV27 and TRBJ2-3; no clear D. Germline CDR1 and CDR2: MNHEY and SMNVEV (reference sequence). The CDR3 is 11 amino acids. Trimming stripped 5 bases from V and 6 bases from J, with 6 bases between. CDR3 region: CASSALDTQYF. The CDR3 DNA reads as TGTGCCAGCAGTGCCCTCGATACGCAGTATTTT.

The rearrangement links TRBV7-2 to TRBJ2-7, with a tentative D call TRBD2 (6 bases). Germline CDR1 and CDR2: SGHTA and FQGNSA. There are 16 residues in the CDR3. Trimming took off 1 base at V and 0 bases at J, with 13 bases between the two ends. The CDR3 DNA reads as TGTGCCAGCAGCTTAGATGCGGGGCCCACCTCCTACGAGCAGTACTTC. Translating gives CASSLDAGPTSYEQYF.

The genes are TRBV7-9 and TRBJ1-1; perhaps TRBD1 as D (6 bases). Germline assignment: CDR1 SEHNR and CDR2 FQNEAQ (reference sequence). V was cut by 5 bases and J by 1 base, with 14 bases left in between. The CDR3 sequence is 15 residues long. The CDR3 DNA is TGTGCCAGCAGCAGTGTCGGGACACCGAACACTGAAGCTTTCTTT. It yields the protein CASSSVGTPNTEAFF.

The gene calls are TRBV9 and TRBJ1-4; 8 bases map to TRBD1. The CDR3 runs 15 residues. Germline CDR1 and CDR2: SGDLS and YYNGEE. V shed 1 base, J shed 5 bases, and the junction held 4 bases outside the gene matches. The CDR3: CASSVLTGVNEKLFF. CDR3 nucleotides: TGTGCCAGCAGCGTATTGACAGGGGTAAATGAAAAACTGTTTTTT.

The chain uses TRBV18 and TRBJ1-1, with a possible D match to TRBD1 (5 bases). The CDR3 spans 13 residues. Trimming shortened V by 1 base and J by 5 bases, and 8 bases separated the two germline ends. Germline V CDR1 and CDR2: KGHSH, LQKENI. In DNA, the CDR3 is TGTGCCAGCTCACCACTCCAGGGTACTGAAGCTTTCTTT. Residues: CASSPLQGTEAFF.

The chain recombines TRBV29-1 with TRBJ2-7; TRBD2 aligns across 7 bases. Trimming cost V 1 base and J 3 bases; bases outside gene matches: 9. This CDR3 has 15 amino acids. The germline CDR1 and CDR2 sequences are SQVTM and ANQGSEA. CDR3 coding DNA: TGCAGCGTTGAAGTATGGGCTAGCGGTTTCTACGAGCAGTACTTC. The encoded protein is CSVEVWASGFYEQYF.

The V call is TRBV11-3, the J call TRBJ1-2; 7 nucleotides match TRBD1. CDR3 length equals 13 residues. The J segment lost 3 bases and the V segment lost 5 bases, leaving 3 bases of the junction unmatched. CDR1 SGHNT and CDR2 YENEEA come from the germline V gene. The CDR3 sequence: CASSAGQHYGYTF. As DNA, the CDR3 is TGTGCCAGCAGCGCGGGACAGCACTATGGCTACACCTTC.

The gene calls are TRBV7-9 and TRBJ1-1, with D unclear. This CDR3 has 12 amino acids. The V end lost 5 bases, the J end lost 1 base, and 5 bases lay between the germline ends. Germline loops: CDR1 SEHNR, CDR2 FQNEAQ (reference sequence). CDR3 protein: CASSATNTEAFF. In DNA form, the CDR3 reads TGTGCCAGCAGCGCCACGAACACTGAAGCTTTCTTT.

The chain links TRBV7-2 to TRBJ2-1; no firm D call. Germline V gene lookup returns CDR1 SGHTA and CDR2 FQGNSA. CDR3 length: 13 amino acids. The V gene lost 1 base and the J gene lost 5 bases, with 6 bases spanning the gap. This chain's CDR3 is CASSLGRNNEQFF. CDR3 coding DNA: TGTGCCAGCAGCTTAGGCAGGAACAATGAGCAGTTCTTC.

The V call is TRBV7-2, the J call TRBJ2-6, with no clear D. CDR1 is SGHTA, CDR2 FQGNSA, per germline. Trimming took off 1 base at V and 0 bases at J, with 4 bases between the two ends. This CDR3 has 15 amino acids. CDR3 bases: TGTGCCAGCAGCTTAGGCGGCTCTGGGGCCAACGTCCTGACTTTC. Translation gives CASSLGGSGANVLTF.

CDR3 region: CASSPRTGVISGYTF. The DNA for the CDR3 is TGTGCCAGCAGCCCAAGGACAGGGGTGATCTCTGGCTACACCTTC. The chain carries TRBV7-2 and TRBJ1-2; 9 positions agree with TRBD1. CDR1 and CDR2 from the germline V gene are SGHTA and FQGNSA. V dropped 5 bases and J dropped 7; count of bases not matched to a gene: 11. This CDR3 spans 15 amino acids.

The genes are TRBV28 and TRBJ1-3, with unresolved D. V was cut by 10 bases and J by 0 bases, with 13 bases left in between. CDR1 is MDHEN and CDR2 is SYDVKM in the germline V gene. The CDR3 has 14 residues. The CDR3 DNA is TGTGCCACCGCCCTTTTCGGCTCTGGAAACACCATATATTTT. Translation gives CATALFGSGNTIYF.

The gene calls are TRBV19 and TRBJ1-2; no clear D. Germline CDR1 LNHDA, CDR2 SQIVND (reference sequence). CDR3 length equals 14 residues. The V gene lost 6 bases and the J gene lost 8 bases, with 19 bases spanning the gap. Here the CDR3 reads CASSPHPNPGGYTF. The CDR3 DNA follows: TGTGCCAGTAGCCCCCATCCTAATCCGGGGGGCTACACCTTC.